Below, one T cell receptor beta chain is given with its context. What it binds is unknown. Relative to the germline gene, one junction end is altered; a read error may explain this. Other DNA sequences in this specimen translate into the identical CDR3. This specimen belongs to a study of shared clonotypes between healthy human individuals. Using immunoSEQ multiplex PCR, the repertoire was profiled, and TCRdb retains in-frame clones only, with some absent. Here the sample spans about 1,900,000 clones, roughly 95% being singletons. CD45RO negativity and positive selection for CCR7 defined naive CD8 cells, a population that excluded terminally differentiated effector memory CD45RA+ cells. Regarding the study as a whole: Roughly 5% of naive CD4 clonotypes were common to several donors.

The germline CDR1 and CDR2 sequences are DFQATT and SNEGSKA (reference sequence). This CDR3 comprises 10 residues. The clonotype was recovered from a young man in good health. Input material: naive CD8+ T cells sorted from blood. The gene calls are TRBV20-1 and TRBJ2-1; D is ambiguous. DNA for the CDR3: TGCAGTGCAAGAGCAAATGAGCAGTTCTTC. Its protein product is CSARANEQFF.